A single sample gave rise to the 9 T cell receptor beta chains below, sequenced in a study of vaccination and CD4 T cells after COVID-19. The treatment denotes: roughly 11-day PBMC culture with coronavirus spike peptide pools or control peptides (ViraFEST assay). The study sequenced cultured CD4+ T cell DNA using the Oncomine TCR Beta short-read assay. TCRdb re-derived calls from the PCR reads in MiXCR, one entry per CDR3 protein. Of some 10,000 distinct CDR3 sequences listed, under 80% are singletons. No antigen has been identified for these receptors. Sequenced: CD4+ T cells from blood, cultured in vitro. Every receptor here comes from a human donor who had recovered from COVID-19.

The count of this clonotype is one. The chain has TRBV7-9 and TRBJ2-7; TRBD1 agrees at 8 bases. The CDR3 length is 15 residues. The germline V gene encodes CDR1 SEHNR and CDR2 FQNEAQ (reference sequence). Trimming took 5 bases from V and 6 from J; bases not matched to a gene: 12. The DNA of the CDR3 is TGTGCCAGCAGCGCGGCCGGGACAGGACCCTCCGAGCAGTACTTC. Residues: CASSAAGTGPSEQYF.

This chain uses TRBV7-8 with TRBJ2-7; tentative D call: TRBD2 (5 bases). Germline lookup yields CDR1 SGHVS and CDR2 FQNEAQ. V shed 5 bases and J shed 2 bases, with 10 bases lying between them. The CDR3 spans 13 residues. The CDR3 DNA reads TGTGCCAGCAGCCTCGGACTCGCCTACGAGCAGTACTTC. It encodes CASSLGLAYEQYF.

Only a few counts were recorded for this clonotype. The CDR3 DNA follows: TGTGCCTGGAGTGTACGGTACGAGCAGTACTTC. This translates into CAWSVRYEQYF. The chain combines TRBV30 with TRBJ2-7; D is undetermined. V gave up 0 bases and J gave up 4 bases, with 4 bases separating them. Germline CDR1 and CDR2: GTSNPN and SVGIG (reference sequence). The length of the CDR3 is 11 residues.

The chain has TRBV19 and TRBJ1-1; no firm D call. Germline V gene lookup returns CDR1 LNHDA and CDR2 SQIVND (reference sequence). V lost 6 bases to trimming and J lost 1 base, with 15 bases between them. CDR3 length: 15 amino acids. The CDR3 here is CASRLRPLGNTEAFF. The CDR3 DNA sequence: TGTGCCAGTAGACTAAGGCCCCTCGGGAACACTGAAGCTTTCTTT.

This clonotype appeared a single time. Sequence at one end of the junction differs from germline and may be a read error. V gene TRBV3-1 combines with J gene TRBJ1-2, with a tentative D call TRBD1 (6 bases). CDR3 length: 15 amino acids. Germline V gene data show CDR1 as LGHDT and CDR2 as YNNKEL (reference sequence). In nucleotides, the CDR3 is TGTGCCAGCAGCCAAGGACAGGTTGCTAACTATGGCTACATCTTC. Protein: CASSQGQVANYGYIF.

The chain links TRBV19 to TRBJ2-2; TRBD1 matches 7 bases. This CDR3 spans 15 amino acids. Per the germline V gene, CDR1 is LNHDA and CDR2 is SQIVND (reference sequence). Losses at the gene ends were 7 bases for V and 1 base for J; bases not matched to a gene: 6. The DNA for the CDR3 is TGTGCCAGTAAAGAACAGGGGCAGAACACCGGGGAGCTGTTTTTT. Translation: CASKEQGQNTGELFF.

This chain links TRBV20-1 with TRBJ1-2, with 7 positions matching TRBD1. Unmatched junction bases numbered 7, after V lost 2 bases and J lost 4 bases. The CDR3 spans 14 residues. Germline CDR1 is DFQATT and CDR2 is SNEGSKA (reference sequence). CDR3 residues: CSARQETGVYGYTF. As DNA, the CDR3 is TGCAGTGCTAGACAAGAAACAGGGGTCTATGGCTACACCTTC.

V and J are TRBV2 and TRBJ2-3; TRBD2 matches 8 bases. V shed 4 bases and J 1 base; nucleotides not matched to a gene: 4. This CDR3 contains 15 residues. Per germline, CDR1 SNHLY and CDR2 FYNNEI. The DNA for the CDR3 is TGTGCCAGCAGTGCGGTCGGGGGGGGCACAGATACGCAGTATTTT. Translated: CASSAVGGGTDTQYF.

This chain uses TRBV6-1 with TRBJ2-7; D not certain. With 6 bases removed from V and 3 bases from J, the gap between germline ends came to 9 bases. Germline loops: CDR1 MNHNS, CDR2 SASEGT. This CDR3 comprises 12 residues. This chain's CDR3 is CASRHPSYEQYF. In nucleotides, the CDR3 is TGTGCCAGCAGACACCCTAGCTACGAGCAGTACTTC.